This is a list of T cell receptor beta chains from one sample in a study of response to subunit inactivated influenza vaccine. MiXCR was run by TCRdb on the RT-PCR reads, yielding one entry per CDR3 protein. The sample holds more than 550,000 distinct CDR3 sequences, about 11% seen once. The same data also contributed to another study, on T cells expressing NK-cell markers.

The source material was PBMCs from blood, sampled on the day of vaccination. Receptors originate from a man aged 50 or older who received an inactivated influenza vaccine. Both conserved end residues are part of each CDR3. Fields, in order: J gene, clone size, D gene, V gene, CDR3 protein, CDR3 DNA. The D gene is left open where the match is weak. Only part of the rows carry a size: once, few, many, or a class if the clone is expanded.

TRBJ2-2,.,.,TRBV10-3,CAISVPGRSGELFF,TGTGCCATCAGTGTCCCGGGTCGGTCCGGGGAGCTGTTTTTT
TRBJ2-1,few,TRBD2,TRBV2,CASSDGQRGYNEQFF,TGTGCCAGCAGTGACGGCCAGCGGGGGTACAATGAGCAGTTCTTC
TRBJ1-6,.,.,TRBV4-2,CASSQELLTVKNSPLHF,TGTGCCAGCAGCCAAGAATTGTTGACAGTGAAAAATTCACCCCTCCACTTT
TRBJ2-1,.,TRBD1,TRBV9,CASSLDRVRNEQFF,TGTGCCAGCAGCCTAGACAGGGTGAGGAATGAGCAGTTCTTC
TRBJ1-5,.,TRBD1,TRBV10-3,CAISERQGDQPQHF,TGTGCCATCAGTGAACGACAGGGGGATCAGCCCCAGCATTTT
TRBJ2-3,.,.,TRBV12-3/TRBV12-4,CASSFGRVTEDTQYF,TGTGCCAGCAGTTTCGGCCGGGTCACGGAAGATACGCAGTATTTT
TRBJ1-2,.,.,TRBV6-2/TRBV6-3,CASSSESYYGYTF,TGTGCCAGCAGTTCCGAGTCTTACTATGGCTACACCTTC
TRBJ2-3,.,.,TRBV12-3/TRBV12-4,CASSLSRDGDTQYF,TGTGCCAGCAGTTTGAGCCGGGACGGAGATACGCAGTATTTT
TRBJ1-3,few,TRBD1,TRBV27,CASSLLGWDSKLHF,TGTGCCAGCAGTTTATTGGGATGGGACAGTAAACTGCATTTT
TRBJ2-1,.,TRBD1,TRBV5-1,CASSGGTGVYNEQFF,TGCGCCAGCAGCGGCGGGACAGGGGTTTACAATGAGCAGTTCTTC
TRBJ1-6,few,.,TRBV7-9,CASSSPYEPLHF,TGTGCCAGCAGCTCCCCTTATGAACCCCTCCACTTT
TRBJ2-7,few,TRBD1,TRBV5-1,CASRQGQGYSYEQYF,TGCGCCAGCAGACAAGGACAGGGTTACTCCTACGAGCAGTACTTC
TRBJ2-3,many,.,TRBV29-1,CSVRNPVPDTQYF,TGCAGCGTCCGAAACCCCGTCCCAGATACGCAGTATTTT
TRBJ2-3,few,TRBD2,TRBV20-1,CSARVLAASTDTQYF,TGCAGTGCCAGAGTACTAGCGGCTAGCACAGATACGCAGTATTTT
TRBJ2-7,few,.,TRBV9,CASSVAIGGSSYEQYF,TGTGCCAGCAGCGTAGCTATAGGGGGATCCTCGTACGAGCAGTACTTC
TRBJ2-5,many,.,TRBV12-3/TRBV12-4,CASSLAGAGTQYF,TGTGCCAGCAGTTTAGCGGGAGCTGGGACCCAGTACTTC
TRBJ2-2,.,.,TRBV6-2/TRBV6-3,CASSYPTGVSGRTNTGELFF,TGTGCCAGCAGTTACCCAACGGGAGTCAGTGGGAGGACGAACACCGGGGAGCTGTTTTTT
TRBJ2-5,many,TRBD1,TRBV5-1,CASSLYRGLQETQYF,TGCGCCAGCAGCTTATACAGGGGGTTGCAAGAGACCCAGTACTTC
TRBJ2-1,many,TRBD1,TRBV9,CASNRQGASYNEQFF,TGTGCCAGCAATCGACAGGGGGCATCCTACAATGAGCAGTTCTTC
TRBJ2-2,.,.,TRBV11-2,CASSSYRGERGIAGELFF,TGTGCCAGCAGCTCATACCGGGGGGAAAGGGGGATCGCCGGGGAGCTGTTTTTT
TRBJ2-3,few,TRBD2,TRBV11-2,CASSSGKLAGTDTQYF,TGTGCCAGCAGCTCCGGTAAACTAGCGGGGACAGATACGCAGTATTTT
TRBJ2-3,.,TRBD2,TRBV5-1,CASSFGASGGLSTDTQYF,TGCGCCAGCAGCTTCGGGGCTAGCGGGGGGCTGAGCACAGATACGCAGTATTTT
TRBJ2-1,few,TRBD2,TRBV15,CATSRVGGMRYNEQFF,TGTGCCACCAGCAGAGTGGGAGGGATGAGGTACAATGAGCAGTTCTTC
TRBJ1-4,many,.,TRBV28,CASSFMGGRDEKLFF,TGTGCCAGCAGTTTTATGGGGGGCAGGGATGAAAAACTGTTTTTT
TRBJ1-5,few,TRBD1,TRBV4-1,CASSQAGTGVDGNQPQHF,TGCGCCAGCAGCCAAGCCGGGACAGGGGTGGACGGCAATCAGCCCCAGCATTTT
TRBJ2-7,many,.,TRBV6-2/TRBV6-3,CASSFGSFYEQYF,TGTGCCAGCAGTTTCGGGTCCTTCTACGAGCAGTACTTC
TRBJ2-2,.,.,TRBV11-2,CASSPGTQTGVGELFF,TGTGCCAGCAGCCCAGGAACTCAAACGGGGGTCGGGGAGCTGTTTTTT
TRBJ1-5,many,.,TRBV12-3/TRBV12-4,CASSSPSGPQHF,TGTGCCAGCAGTTCCCCTTCGGGGCCCCAGCATTTT
TRBJ1-5,few,.,TRBV30,CAWSVRGSQPQHF,TGTGCCTGGAGTGTAAGGGGCTCTCAGCCCCAGCATTTT
TRBJ2-1,.,TRBD2,TRBV5-8,CASSLVAGGPVGGFF,TGTGCCAGCAGCTTGGTTGCGGGAGGGCCCGTCGGGGGGTTCTTC
TRBJ2-7,few,TRBD2,TRBV12-3/TRBV12-4,CASRARPLLAGDHEQYF,TGTGCCAGCAGAGCACGACCTTTACTAGCGGGAGACCACGAGCAGTACTTC
TRBJ1-6,few,.,TRBV5-6,CASSLASSYNSPLHF,TGTGCCAGCAGCTTGGCGAGCTCCTATAATTCACCCCTCCACTTT
TRBJ1-6,many,.,TRBV25-1,CASSEGYRERRSPLHF,TGTGCCAGCAGTGAGGGTTACAGGGAGAGGAGATCACCCCTCCACTTT
TRBJ2-1,many,.,TRBV14,CASSQSGGLLSNEQFF,TGTGCCAGCAGCCAAAGCGGAGGGTTACTATCCAATGAGCAGTTCTTC
TRBJ2-3,.,TRBD2,TRBV2,CASSDPGLAGGADTQYF,TGTGCCAGCAGTGACCCGGGACTAGCGGGAGGGGCAGATACGCAGTATTTT
TRBJ2-1,.,TRBD2,TRBV4-3,CASSQDVAGAYSYNEQFF,TGCGCCAGCAGCCAAGACGTAGCGGGAGCTTACTCCTACAATGAGCAGTTCTTC
TRBJ1-2,few,.,TRBV5-1,CASSHAGGVNYGYTF,TGCGCCAGCAGCCACGCTGGGGGGGTTAACTATGGCTACACCTTC